The 16 T cell receptor beta chains reported below all come from one sample, sequenced in a study of shared clonotypes between healthy human individuals. The method was immunoSEQ multiplex PCR; TCRdb's version includes in-frame clones alone and lacks a portion of them. Of roughly 2.1 million clones listed, 93% were seen once; the top ten hold 1.7%. Terminally differentiated effector memory CD45RA+ cells were excluded by CCR7 positive selection of CD45RO-negative cells. Sequencing was carried out using naive CD8+ T cells from PBMCs. These receptors all stem from a man aged 18-30 years in good health. Some clones in this sample may be carry-over from other donors' samples.

This rearrangement joins TRBV9 to TRBJ2-7, with D possibly matching TRBD1 (5 bases). V shed 0 bases and J shed 5 bases, with 15 bases lying between them. Germline values: CDR1 SGDLS, CDR2 YYNGEE. This CDR3 contains 15 residues. CDR3 nucleotide sequence: TGTGCCAGCAGCGTAGGGGCCCAGGGTTGGGACGAGCAGTACTTC. Its protein product is CASSVGAQGWDEQYF. The full variable domain, rest sourced from reference TRBV9 and TRBJ2-7, is DSGVTQTPKHLITATGQRVTLRCSPRSGDLSVYWYQQSLDQGLQFLIQYYNGEERAKGNILERFSAQQFPDLHSELNLSSLELGDSALYFCASSVGAQGWDEQYFGPGTRLTVT.

There are a few counts of this clone. Other DNA variants within this sample encode the same CDR3. The chain links TRBV28 to TRBJ1-1; D is unclear. CDR1 and CDR2 from the germline V gene are MDHEN and SYDVKM. The V end was cut by 3 bases, the J end by 0 bases, with 2 bases between. CDR3 length: 12 amino acids. The CDR3 nucleotides are TGTGCCAGCAGTTTCGTGAACACTGAAGCTTTCTTT. This sequence encodes CASSFVNTEAFF.

The V and J genes are TRBV4-1 and TRBJ2-1; 9 bases agree with TRBD2. The V and J ends lost 3 bases and 14 bases, in that order; junction bases with no gene match: 8. The CDR3 extends over 13 amino acids. The germline V gene has CDR1 MGHRA and CDR2 YSYEKL. CDR3 bases: TGCGCCAGCAGCCAGCCGGGACTAGCTTTTGAGTTCTTC. Encoded protein: CASSQPGLAFEFF.

The chain joins TRBV28 to TRBJ2-5; 9 nucleotides line up with TRBD2. V trimming: 6 bases; J trimming: 0 bases; junction bases outside the gene matches: 8. The CDR3 consists of 16 residues. Germline-derived CDR1 and CDR2 are MDHEN and SYDVKM. The CDR3 reads CASSRGTSRNQETQYF. For the CDR3, the DNA is TGTGCCAGCAGCCGCGGGACTAGCCGAAACCAAGAGACCCAGTACTTC.

V is TRBV14 and J is TRBJ2-2, with D possibly being TRBD2 (5 bases). V was shortened by 4 bases and J by 4 bases, with 10 bases between the two germline ends. Germline V CDR1 and CDR2: SGHDN, FVKESK. This CDR3 is 14 amino acids long. The CDR3 region is CASSLIAGTGELFF. The CDR3 DNA reads as TGTGCCAGCAGCCTCATCGCGGGCACCGGGGAGCTGTTTTTT. Variable domain in full (rest from reference TRBV14 and TRBJ2-2): EAGVTQFPSHSVIEKGQTVTLRCDPISGHDNLYWYRRVMGKEIKFLLHFVKESKQDESGMPNNRFLAERTGGTYSTLKVQPAELEDSGVYFCASSLIAGTGELFFGEGSRLTVL.

The rearrangement links TRBV9 to TRBJ1-1, with D possibly matching TRBD1 (5 bases). Per the germline V gene, CDR1 is SGDLS and CDR2 is YYNGEE. There are 14 residues in the CDR3. V dropped 3 bases and J dropped 1 base, with 10 bases sitting between them. The CDR3: CASSERQKNTEAFF. The CDR3 DNA is TGTGCCAGCAGCGAGAGACAGAAGAACACTGAAGCTTTCTTT.

The rearrangement uses TRBV10-2 and TRBJ2-7; TRBD2 matches at 12 bases. Germline CDR1 reads WSHSY; CDR2 reads SAAADI. This CDR3 is 16 amino acids long. The ends lost 3 bases at V and 4 bases at J; junction bases unmatched: 7. CDR3 nucleotides: TGCGCCAGCAGTGAATCCCGGCTAGCGGGAGGGTACGAGCAGTACTTC. Protein sequence: CASSESRLAGGYEQYF.

CDR3 residues: CASSMAERLYNEQFF. CDR3 DNA: TGTGCCAGTAGTATGGCGGAGAGGCTCTACAATGAGCAGTTCTTC. This chain links TRBV19 with TRBJ2-1; no clear D gene. The germline V gene has CDR1 LNHDA and CDR2 SQIVND (reference sequence). V gave up 3 bases and J gave up 3 bases, with 12 bases separating them. The CDR3 contains 15 residues.

The V and J genes are TRBV9 and TRBJ2-2; the match to TRBD1 covers 8 bases. The CDR3 loop spans 16 amino acids. The germline V gene encodes CDR1 SGDLS and CDR2 YYNGEE. Trimming at V came to 4 bases and at J to 5 bases, leaving 10 bases not matched to a gene. CDR3 sequence reads: CASSTRTGKGTGELFF. CDR3 sequence (DNA): TGTGCCAGCAGCACCAGGACAGGGAAAGGTACCGGGGAGCTGTTTTTT.

This clone was recorded only once. The chain combines TRBV29-1 with TRBJ2-3; D gene uncertain. This CDR3 is built from 11 residues. With 4 bases removed from V and 0 bases from J, the gap between germline ends came to 2 bases. The germline gives CDR1 SQVTM, CDR2 ANQGSEA. CDR3 sequence: CSVVSTDTQYF. CDR3 DNA sequence: TGCAGCGTTGTAAGCACAGATACGCAGTATTTT.

This clone was observed a few times. The rearrangement uses TRBV7-6 and TRBJ1-1; D call uncertain. The V gene's germline CDR1 is SGHVS and CDR2 FNYEAQ. Trimming shortened V by 4 bases and J by 4 bases, and 13 bases separated the two germline ends. CDR3 length equals 14 residues. In DNA form, the CDR3 reads TGTGCCAGCAGCTCCTCAGGACCTGCCACTGAAGCTTTCTTT. Encoded protein: CASSSSGPATEAFF.

Of note for this clone: The germline gene is not matched at one end of the junction; a read error may be the cause. The J gene is TRBJ2-7, the V gene TRBV29-1; possible D gene TRBD1, 7 bases. The CDR3 totals 10 residues. Germline V gene data show CDR1 as SQVTM and CDR2 as ANQGSEA. CDR3 nucleotide sequence: TGTGCGGCAGGGGGGTCCGAGCAGTACTTC. Residues: CAAGGSEQYF.

This chain connects TRBV10-3 to TRBJ2-5; 9 bases match TRBD1. The CDR3 spans 16 residues. V lost 0 bases, J lost 3 bases, and 5 bases stayed unmatched. From germline, CDR1 is ENHRY and CDR2 SYGVKD. CDR3 loop: CAISESWTGDKETQYF. DNA for the CDR3: TGTGCCATCAGTGAGTCGTGGACAGGGGACAAAGAGACCCAGTACTTC.

Of note for this clone: The identical CDR3 is also encoded by other nucleotide sequences in the sample. The CDR3 sequence is CASSLGGSPYEQYF. CDR3 nucleotides: TGTGCCAGCAGCCTGGGGGGAAGCCCCTACGAGCAGTACTTC. The chain employs TRBV5-4 and TRBJ2-7; possibly TRBD2 for D (6 bases). This CDR3 has 14 residues. Germline V lookup: CDR1 SGHNT, CDR2 YYREEE (reference sequence). Trimming pared 4 bases from V and 2 bases from J, leaving 13 bases between.

This clone was found once. V is TRBV19 and J is TRBJ2-6; D is possibly TRBD2 (7 bases). CDR1 LNHDA and CDR2 SQIVND come from the germline V gene (reference sequence). V was pared by 7 bases and J by 4 bases, with 14 bases between. The CDR3 is 15 amino acids. The CDR3 DNA sequence: TGTGCCAGTAAGCTTGGGGGGGCAGGGGCCAACGTCCTGACTTTC. This translates into CASKLGGAGANVLTF. The variable domain in full, completed from reference TRBV19 and TRBJ2-6, reads DGGITQSPKYLFRKEGQNVTLSCEQNLNHDAMYWYRQDPGQGLRLIYYSQIVNDFQKGDIAEGYSVSREKKESFPLTVTSAQKNPTAFYLCASKLGGAGANVLTFGAGSRLTVL.

This chain connects TRBV5-6 to TRBJ2-7; D is unresolved. CDR1 is SGHDT and CDR2 is YYEEEE in the germline V gene. V gave up 0 bases and J gave up 6 bases, with 10 bases separating them. CDR3 length equals 13 residues. The CDR3 loop reads CASSLVAGSEQYF. DNA of the CDR3: TGTGCCAGCAGCTTGGTGGCCGGGTCCGAGCAGTACTTC.